The 2 T cell receptor beta chains in this list originate from one sample, sequenced in a study of shared clonotypes between healthy human individuals. Assay: immunoSEQ multiplex PCR; the TCRdb copy retains only in-frame clones and omits some. The sample contains approximately 700,000 clones, less than 80% of which appear only once. Sample: memory CD4+ T cells sorted from blood. Sample subset: CD45RA-negative fraction. The receptor set was obtained from a woman aged 25 to 39 in good health.

V is TRBV5-5 and J is TRBJ1-2; 8 bases are a match to TRBD1. Germline-derived CDR1 and CDR2 are SGHKS and YYEKEE (reference sequence). V lost 4 bases to trimming and J lost 4 bases; unmatched junction nucleotides: 9. This CDR3 is 15 amino acids long. The CDR3 bases are TGTGCCAGCAGCCGTACGTCCGGACAGGGCTATGGCTACACCTTC. Translated: CASSRTSGQGYGYTF.

This clone has a single count. The gene calls are TRBV25-1 and TRBJ1-6, with 8 bases lining up with TRBD1. The trim removed 6 bases at V and 9 bases at J, leaving 7 bases unmatched. CDR1 is MGHDK, CDR2 SYGVNS, per germline. CDR3 length equals 14 residues. CDR3 amino acids: CASRAGQGSSPLHF. The CDR3 bases are TGTGCCAGCAGAGCAGGACAGGGTAGTTCACCCCTCCACTTT. The variable domain in full, with the rest retrieved from reference TRBV25-1 and TRBJ1-6, is EADIYQTPRYLVIGTGKKITLECSQTMGHDKMYWYQQDPGMELHLIHYSYGVNSTEKGDLSSESTVSRIRTEHFPLTLESARPSHTSQYLCASRAGQGSSPLHFGNGTRLTVT.